This is a list of T cell receptor beta chains from one sample in a study of blood T cell repertoires in COVID-19. Assay used: immunoSEQ multiplex PCR; TCRdb lists only in-frame clones, some missing. The table includes about 130,000 clones, over 80% detected once. Material for sequencing was peripheral blood. The source is a man in his fifties or sixties with active COVID-19. Each CDR3 is given with its conserved first and last residue. D genes are given only for firm matches.

j_gene: TRBJ2-5; d_gene: NA; v_gene: TRBV5-4; CDR3aa: CASSSNWRQETQYF; CDR3nt: TGTGCCAGCAGCTCGAATTGGCGGCAAGAGACCCAGTACTTC
j_gene: TRBJ1-5; d_gene: NA; v_gene: TRBV21-1; CDR3aa: CASSTLVAGVGAAQHF; CDR3nt: TGTGCCAGCAGCACCCTGGTGGCGGGGGTTGGGGCGGCCCAGCATTTT
j_gene: TRBJ1-5; d_gene: TRBD1; v_gene: TRBV6-2/TRBV6-3; CDR3aa: CASSYATGRNQPQHF; CDR3nt: TGTGCCAGCAGTTACGCGACAGGGAGAAATCAGCCCCAGCATTTT
j_gene: TRBJ1-1; d_gene: NA; v_gene: TRBV1; CDR3aa: CTSSQDPKRGQLPEAFF; CDR3nt: TGCACCAGCAGCCAAGATCCGAAACGGGGACAGTTGCCTGAAGCTTTCTTT
j_gene: TRBJ1-6; d_gene: TRBD1; v_gene: TRBV27; CDR3aa: CASTDLGQPNSPLHF; CDR3nt: TGTGCCAGCACCGATTTGGGACAGCCGAATTCACCCCTCCACTTT
j_gene: TRBJ1-5; d_gene: TRBD1; v_gene: TRBV5-6; CDR3aa: CASSFGTGFSQPQHF; CDR3nt: TGTGCCAGCAGCTTTGGGACAGGGTTTAGTCAGCCCCAGCATTTT
j_gene: TRBJ1-1; d_gene: NA; v_gene: TRBV7-8; CDR3aa: CASSSWTAPNTEAFF; CDR3nt: TGTGCCAGCAGCTCTTGGACAGCGCCGAACACTGAAGCTTTCTTT
j_gene: TRBJ2-3; d_gene: NA; v_gene: TRBV7-3; CDR3aa: CASSPGFRADTQYF; CDR3nt: TGTGCCAGCAGCCCGGGGTTCCGGGCAGATACGCAGTATTTT
j_gene: TRBJ1-4; d_gene: NA; v_gene: TRBV21-1; CDR3aa: CASSLPATNEKLFF; CDR3nt: TGTGCCAGCAGCCTACCTGCAACTAATGAAAAACTGTTTTTT
j_gene: TRBJ1-2; d_gene: TRBD1; v_gene: TRBV30; CDR3aa: CAWGDRDHGYTF; CDR3nt: TGTGCCTGGGGTGACAGGGACCATGGCTACACCTTC
j_gene: TRBJ2-3; d_gene: TRBD2; v_gene: TRBV30; CDR3aa: CAWKLAGGKNTQYF; CDR3nt: TGTGCCTGGAAATTAGCGGGGGGGAAGAATACGCAGTATTTT